This TCR beta chain emerged from a study of blood T cell repertoires in COVID-19. About the study: Samples representing acute and convalescent COVID-19 were sourced from the United States, Italy and Spain. PBMCs, B-cell-depleted T cells, or T cells provided the cDNA or gDNA that made up the material.

Assay used: immunoSEQ multiplex PCR; TCRdb lists only in-frame clones, some missing. Here the sample spans more than 100,000 clones, less than 85% being singletons. The CDR3 is 15 amino acids. V lost 0 bases to trimming and J lost 2 bases; unmatched junction nucleotides: 3. CDR1 is LGHNA and CDR2 is YSLEER in the germline V gene. On this clone itself: Other DNA sequences in the same sample also yield this CDR3.

Material for sequencing was peripheral blood. The clonotype was recovered from a woman older than 75 with acute or convalescent COVID-19. The chain links TRBV4-3 to TRBJ1-2; 7 nucleotides align to TRBD1. CDR3: CASSQDQGGNYGYTF. CDR3 sequence (DNA): TGCGCCAGCAGCCAAGATCAAGGGGGCAACTATGGCTACACCTTC.